Below are 21 T cell receptor beta chains sequenced from a single sample in a study of early T cells in non-severe SARS-CoV-2 infection. TCRdb re-derived calls from the 5' RACE reads in MiXCR, one entry per CDR3 protein. In the table there are tens of thousands of distinct CDR3 sequences, approximately 10% of which are singletons. Input material: whole blood. These receptors all come from an adult who was a healthcare worker with PCR-confirmed SARS-CoV-2 infection or an uninfected control (not recorded which).

J is TRBJ1-1 and V is TRBV11-1; D uncertain. The ends were cut back, 5 bases at V and 1 base at J, with 8 bases in the middle. CDR1 is SGHAT and CDR2 is FQDESV in the germline V gene (reference sequence). The CDR3 extends over 13 amino acids. CDR3 sequence: CASSPNPNTEAFF. The DNA of the CDR3 is TGTGCCAGCAGCCCGAATCCGAACACTGAAGCTTTCTTT.

This clonotype was observed at least ten times. J is TRBJ2-1 and V is TRBV10-3; TRBD1 is a possible D gene (6 bases). The V gene's germline CDR1 is ENHRY and CDR2 SYGVKD. Trimming stripped 6 bases from V and 9 bases from J, with 9 bases between. The CDR3 extends over 11 amino acids. The CDR3 bases are TGTGCCATCAGCGCAGGGGTTGAGCAGTTCTTC. It encodes CAISAGVEQFF.

CDR3 amino acids: CAILREKGEQFF. The CDR3 coding sequence is TGTGCCATCCTCAGGGAAAAAGGAGAGCAGTTCTTC. The V gene is TRBV10-3, the J gene TRBJ2-1; D perhaps matches TRBD1 (5 bases). The CDR3 runs 12 residues. Trimming cost V 8 bases and J 10 bases, with 15 bases left between them. Looked up from germline, CDR1 is ENHRY and CDR2 is SYGVKD.

The genes are TRBV6-4 and TRBJ2-5; the D call may be TRBD1 or TRBD2 (5 bases each). The CDR3 contains 14 residues. V lost 10 bases and J 5 bases, leaving 20 bases between the germline ends. Germline V CDR1 and CDR2: MRHNA, SNTAGT. CDR3 in amino acids: CAIARGTTKETQYF. DNA for the CDR3: TGTGCCATCGCTCGGGGCACAACCAAGGAGACCCAGTACTTC.

This clonotype was detected ten times or more. This chain connects TRBV19 to TRBJ2-4; D is uncertain. The CDR3 covers 13 residues. Deletions cut 3 bases from V and 11 bases from J, with 14 bases between. Germline CDR1 reads LNHDA; CDR2 reads SQIVND (reference sequence). CDR3 DNA sequence: TGTGCCAGTAGTATGGATACAAGAAGAGTTCAGTACTTC. Amino acid sequence: CASSMDTRRVQYF.

This clonotype was counted at least ten times. The chain carries TRBV28 and TRBJ1-2; 8 bases line up with TRBD1. The CDR3 sequence is 16 residues long. J lost 2 bases, V lost 7 bases, and 12 bases had no gene match. Germline V lookup: CDR1 MDHEN, CDR2 SYDVKM. The CDR3 DNA reads as TGTGCCAGCACCTCGGCGAGGACAGGGATGAACTATGGCTACACCTTC. Translated, it gives CASTSARTGMNYGYTF.

This clonotype has a count of ten or more. The chain carries TRBV28 and TRBJ2-7, with D possibly matching TRBD1 (5 bases). This CDR3 spans 14 amino acids. Germline V gene sequence: CDR1 MDHEN, CDR2 SYDVKM. Trimming pared 7 bases from V and 2 bases from J, leaving 15 bases between. CDR3 protein: CASTLGVPAYEQYF. In nucleotides, the CDR3 is TGTGCCAGCACCTTAGGGGTCCCGGCCTACGAGCAGTACTTC.

This chain links TRBV9 with TRBJ2-3; no clear D gene. The CDR3 has 16 amino acids. From germline, CDR1 is SGDLS and CDR2 YYNGEE. Between the trimmed V and J ends, which lost 0 bases and 5 bases, there was a span of 16 bases. Written as DNA, the CDR3 is TGTGCCAGCAGCGTAGCCTCTATGCGTCCACGAGATACGCAGTATTTT. It specifies CASSVASMRPRDTQYF.

The genes are TRBV2 and TRBJ1-6; the D is unclear. Germline lookup yields CDR1 SNHLY and CDR2 FYNNEI. With 4 bases removed from V and 5 bases from J, the gap between germline ends came to 12 bases. CDR3 size: 15 residues. Here the CDR3 reads CASSGTDPNNSPLHF. In DNA, the CDR3 is TGTGCCAGCAGTGGAACGGACCCGAATAATTCACCCCTCCACTTT.

The genes are TRBV9 and TRBJ2-5; TRBD2 agrees at 11 bases. This CDR3 region has 15 residues. Germline CDR1 reads SGDLS; CDR2 reads YYNGEE. The trim removed 3 bases at V and 7 bases at J, leaving 8 bases unmatched. The CDR3 DNA reads TGTGCCAGCAGCGCACTGGGACTAGCGGAGGGGACCCAGTACTTC. This gives the protein CASSALGLAEGTQYF.

The rearrangement joins TRBV15 to TRBJ2-1; the match to TRBD2 covers 9 bases. The junction had 19 bases not matched to a gene; V was cut back by 0 bases and J by 7 bases. The germline CDR1 and CDR2 sequences are LNHNV and YYDKDF (reference sequence). The CDR3 covers 20 residues. The CDR3 DNA sequence: TGTGCCACCAGCAGAGAGGGGCTTGCGGGAGGGCCTATTTGGGATAATGAGCAGTTCTTC. This translates into CATSREGLAGGPIWDNEQFF.

This clonotype has ten or more counts. The chain recombines TRBV20-1 with TRBJ2-1; TRBD2 matches 8 bases. Trimming took 1 base from V and 9 from J; bases not matched to a gene: 5. Germline V CDR1 and CDR2: DFQATT, SNEGSKA (reference sequence). This CDR3 has 13 amino acids. CDR3 DNA sequence: TGCAGTGCTAGAGTGGAAGCGGGAGCTGAGCAGTTCTTC. Protein sequence: CSARVEAGAEQFF.

The chain recombines TRBV19 with TRBJ2-1; TRBD2 matches 10 bases. From germline, CDR1 is LNHDA and CDR2 SQIVND (reference sequence). The V segment lost 2 bases and the J segment 7 bases; nucleotides outside the gene matches: 8. The CDR3 is 16 amino acids. CDR3 residues: CASSISPTSGVNEQFF. The DNA for the CDR3 is TGTGCCAGTAGTATATCCCCAACTAGCGGGGTAAATGAGCAGTTCTTC.

The table lists this clonotype with a few counts. J is TRBJ2-3 and V is TRBV5-4; 7 nucleotides align to TRBD1. Germline-derived CDR1 and CDR2 are SGHNT and YYREEE (reference sequence). The CDR3 has 14 residues. J was trimmed by 1 base and V by 6 bases; bases with no gene match: 5. CDR3 residues: CASKITGGTDTQYF. For the CDR3, the DNA is TGTGCCAGCAAGATCACAGGGGGCACAGATACGCAGTATTTT.

V and J are TRBV3-1 and TRBJ1-1; D is uncertain. Between the trimmed V and J ends, which lost 9 bases and 6 bases, there was a span of 17 bases. Germline CDR1 reads LGHDT; CDR2 reads YNNKEL (reference sequence). This CDR3 spans 13 amino acids. The CDR3 is CASSGGTFAEAFF. CDR3 coding DNA: TGTGCCAGTTCCGGCGGTACTTTCGCTGAAGCTTTCTTT.

This clonotype was counted only a few times. V usage is TRBV27 and J usage is TRBJ1-5; TRBD1 matches 7 bases. CDR1 is MNHEY and CDR2 is SMNVEV in the germline V gene (reference sequence). The V and J ends lost 6 bases and 2 bases, in that order; junction bases with no gene match: 10. This CDR3 comprises 16 residues. CDR3 nucleotide sequence: TGTGCCAGCAGCGCAAAACAGGGGATTGGCAATCAGCCCCAGCATTTT. It codes for CASSAKQGIGNQPQHF.

This chain joins TRBV10-2 and TRBJ2-2; no clear D gene. Trimming stripped 3 bases from V and 0 bases from J, with 11 bases between. CDR1 and CDR2 (germline): WSHSY, SAAADI. The CDR3 runs to 16 residues. CDR3 protein: CASSEEVAPNTGELFF. CDR3 nucleotides: TGCGCCAGCAGTGAAGAGGTCGCCCCGAACACCGGGGAGCTGTTTTTT.

About this clonotype: A much larger clone is a single base away; this may be a read error. As the CDR3 is not closed by the conserved phenylalanine or tryptophan, this likely results from a read error. This sequence joins TRBV12-3 or TRBV12-4 and TRBJ1-3; D remains unclear. This CDR3 has 13 amino acids. Trimming stripped 6 bases from V and 0 bases from J, with 6 bases between. The CDR3 DNA reads TGTGCCAGCAGCCCGAACTCTGGAAACACCATATATTTA. Translation: CASSPNSGNTIYL.

A few counts support this clonotype. The chain uses TRBV28 and TRBJ2-7, with D tentatively TRBD1 (6 bases). Germline lookup yields CDR1 MDHEN and CDR2 SYDVKM. V was pared by 7 bases and J by 0 bases, with 13 bases between. The CDR3 sequence is 14 residues long. The CDR3 DNA is TGTGCCAGCACCCGGACAGCAAGCTCCTACGAGCAGTACTTC. Its protein product is CASTRTASSYEQYF.

The chain carries TRBV20-1 and TRBJ2-5; 7 bases are a match to TRBD2. Germline CDR1 and CDR2: DFQATT and SNEGSKA (reference sequence). Trimming took 4 bases from V and 2 from J; bases not matched to a gene: 7. The CDR3 covers 14 residues. CDR3 loop: CSATGPGRQETQYF. In DNA, the CDR3 is TGCAGTGCTACAGGACCCGGGAGGCAAGAGACCCAGTACTTC.

Many counts were recorded for this clonotype. The CDR3 DNA sequence: TGTGCCAGCAGCTTGGGTGGCGGGGAGCTGTTTTTT. As protein: CASSLGGGELFF. The chain uses TRBV12-3 or TRBV12-4 and TRBJ2-2; D not certain. The CDR3 contains 12 residues. With 6 bases removed from V and 7 bases from J, the gap between germline ends came to 9 bases.